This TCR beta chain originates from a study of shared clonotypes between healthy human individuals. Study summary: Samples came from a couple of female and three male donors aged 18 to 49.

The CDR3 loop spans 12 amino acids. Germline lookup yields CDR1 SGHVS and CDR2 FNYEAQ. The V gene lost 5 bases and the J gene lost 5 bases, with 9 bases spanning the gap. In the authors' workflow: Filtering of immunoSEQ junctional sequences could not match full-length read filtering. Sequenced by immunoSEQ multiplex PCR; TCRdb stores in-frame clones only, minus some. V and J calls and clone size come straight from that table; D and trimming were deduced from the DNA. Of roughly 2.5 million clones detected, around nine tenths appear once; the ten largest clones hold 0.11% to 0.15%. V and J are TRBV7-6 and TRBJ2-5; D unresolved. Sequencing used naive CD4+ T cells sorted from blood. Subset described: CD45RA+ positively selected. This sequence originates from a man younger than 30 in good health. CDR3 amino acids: CASSPNGETQYF. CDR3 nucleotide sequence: TGTGCCAGCAGCCCCAACGGCGAGACCCAGTACTTC.